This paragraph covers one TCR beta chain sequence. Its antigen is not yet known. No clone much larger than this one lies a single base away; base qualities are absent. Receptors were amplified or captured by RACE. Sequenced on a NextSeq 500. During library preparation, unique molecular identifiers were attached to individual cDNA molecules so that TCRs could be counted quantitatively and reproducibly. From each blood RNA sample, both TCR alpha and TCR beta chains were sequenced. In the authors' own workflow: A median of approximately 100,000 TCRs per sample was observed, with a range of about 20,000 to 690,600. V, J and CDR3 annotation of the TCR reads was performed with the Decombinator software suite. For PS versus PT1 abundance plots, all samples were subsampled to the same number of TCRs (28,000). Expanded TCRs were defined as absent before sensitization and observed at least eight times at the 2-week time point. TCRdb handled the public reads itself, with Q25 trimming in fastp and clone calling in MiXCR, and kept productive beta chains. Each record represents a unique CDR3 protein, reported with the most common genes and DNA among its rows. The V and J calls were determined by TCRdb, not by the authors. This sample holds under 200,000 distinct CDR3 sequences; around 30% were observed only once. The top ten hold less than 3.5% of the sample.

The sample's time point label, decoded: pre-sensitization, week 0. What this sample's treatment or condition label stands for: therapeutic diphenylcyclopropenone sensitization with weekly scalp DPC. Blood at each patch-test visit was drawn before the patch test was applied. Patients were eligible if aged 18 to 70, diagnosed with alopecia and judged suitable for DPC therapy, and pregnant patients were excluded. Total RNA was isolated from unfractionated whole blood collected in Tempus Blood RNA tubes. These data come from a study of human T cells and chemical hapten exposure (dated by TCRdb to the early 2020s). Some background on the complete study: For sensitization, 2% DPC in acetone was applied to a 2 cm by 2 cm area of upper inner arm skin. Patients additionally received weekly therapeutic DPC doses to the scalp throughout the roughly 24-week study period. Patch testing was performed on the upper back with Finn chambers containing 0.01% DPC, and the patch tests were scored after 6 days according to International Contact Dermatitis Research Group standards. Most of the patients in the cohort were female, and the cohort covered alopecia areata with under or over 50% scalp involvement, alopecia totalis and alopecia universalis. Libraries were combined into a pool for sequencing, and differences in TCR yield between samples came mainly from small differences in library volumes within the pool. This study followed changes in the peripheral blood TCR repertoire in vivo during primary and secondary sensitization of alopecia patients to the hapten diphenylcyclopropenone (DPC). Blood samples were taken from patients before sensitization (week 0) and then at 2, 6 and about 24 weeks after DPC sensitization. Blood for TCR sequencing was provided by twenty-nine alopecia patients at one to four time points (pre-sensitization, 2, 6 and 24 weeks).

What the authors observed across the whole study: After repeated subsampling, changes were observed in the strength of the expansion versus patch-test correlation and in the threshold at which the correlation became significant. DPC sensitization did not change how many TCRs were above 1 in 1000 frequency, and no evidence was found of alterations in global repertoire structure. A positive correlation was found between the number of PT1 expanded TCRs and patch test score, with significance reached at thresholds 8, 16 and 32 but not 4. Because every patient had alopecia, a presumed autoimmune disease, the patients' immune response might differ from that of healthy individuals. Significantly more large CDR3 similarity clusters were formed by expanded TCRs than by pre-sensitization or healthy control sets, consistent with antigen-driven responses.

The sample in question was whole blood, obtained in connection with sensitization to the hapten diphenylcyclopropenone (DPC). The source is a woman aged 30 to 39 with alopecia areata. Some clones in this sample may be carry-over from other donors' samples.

The DNA sequence is given as TGCAGTGCCAGCACCGGGACTAGCGGGAGAGTTGAGCAGTTCTTC. It translates as CSASTGTSGRVEQFF. Recombination connected TRBV20-1 to TRBJ2-1, with 14 junctional bases fitting TRBD2. V loses 6 bases at its end and J loses 9 bases; junction bases beyond the gene matches: 10. CDR1 is given as DFQATT and CDR2 as SNEGSKA, both from the germline V gene (reference sequence). The CDR3 spans 15 residues, from the cysteine through the phenylalanine. Just CDR3 DNA is preserved here, 45 bases in frame from base 1.